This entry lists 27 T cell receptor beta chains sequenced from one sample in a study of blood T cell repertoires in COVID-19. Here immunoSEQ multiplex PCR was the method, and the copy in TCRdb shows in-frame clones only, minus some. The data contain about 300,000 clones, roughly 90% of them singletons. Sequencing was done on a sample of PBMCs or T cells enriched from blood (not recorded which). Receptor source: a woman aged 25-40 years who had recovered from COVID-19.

Here the CDR3 DNA reads TGTGCCAGCAGCTTGATCAGGGGGGCAGGAAACACCATATATTTT. Translating gives CASSLIRGAGNTIYF. This chain connects TRBV5-6 to TRBJ1-3; 7 bases align to TRBD1. The CDR3 sequence is 15 residues long. Germline CDR1 and CDR2: SGHDT and YYEEEE. J gave up 4 bases and V 1 base, and 5 bases lay outside the gene matches.

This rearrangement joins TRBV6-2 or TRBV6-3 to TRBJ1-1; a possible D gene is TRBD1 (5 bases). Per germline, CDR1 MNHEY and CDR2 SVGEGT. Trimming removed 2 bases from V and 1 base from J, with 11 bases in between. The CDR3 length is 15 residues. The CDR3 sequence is CASSYRSGPNTEAFF. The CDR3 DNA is TGTGCCAGCAGTTACCGTTCAGGGCCGAACACTGAAGCTTTCTTT.

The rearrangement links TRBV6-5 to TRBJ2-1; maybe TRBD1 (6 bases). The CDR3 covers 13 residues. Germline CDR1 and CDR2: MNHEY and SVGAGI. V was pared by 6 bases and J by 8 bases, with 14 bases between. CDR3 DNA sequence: TGTGCCAGCAGCCGGCAGGGGCTCGATGAGCAGTTCTTC. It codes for CASSRQGLDEQFF.

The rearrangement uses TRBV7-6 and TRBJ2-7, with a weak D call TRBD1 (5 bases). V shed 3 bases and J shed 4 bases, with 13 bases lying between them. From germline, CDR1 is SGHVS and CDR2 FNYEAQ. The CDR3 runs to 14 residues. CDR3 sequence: CASSFPDSRYEQYF. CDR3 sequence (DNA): TGTGCCAGCAGCTTCCCAGACAGCCGATACGAGCAGTACTTC.

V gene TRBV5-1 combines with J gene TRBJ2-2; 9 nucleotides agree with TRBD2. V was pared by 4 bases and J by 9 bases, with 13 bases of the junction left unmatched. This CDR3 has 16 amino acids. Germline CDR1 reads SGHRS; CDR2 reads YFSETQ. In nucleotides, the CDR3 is TGCGCCAGCAGCGCGAAGACTAGCGGTTCTTTGCGGGAGCTGTTTTTT. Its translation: CASSAKTSGSLRELFF.

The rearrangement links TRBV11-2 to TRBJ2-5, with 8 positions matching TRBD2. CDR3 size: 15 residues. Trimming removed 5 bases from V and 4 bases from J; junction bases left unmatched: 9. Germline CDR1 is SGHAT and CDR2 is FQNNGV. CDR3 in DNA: TGTGCCAGCAGCCCCACCCGTCTAGCGGGAGAGACCCAGTACTTC. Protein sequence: CASSPTRLAGETQYF.

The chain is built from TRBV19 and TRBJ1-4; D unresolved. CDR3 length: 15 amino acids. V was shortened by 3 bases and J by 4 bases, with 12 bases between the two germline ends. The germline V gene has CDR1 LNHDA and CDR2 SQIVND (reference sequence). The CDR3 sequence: CASSINVGSNEKLFF. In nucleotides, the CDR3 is TGTGCCAGTAGTATTAATGTCGGGAGTAATGAAAAACTGTTTTTT.

The CDR3 DNA reads as TGTGCCAGCAGTTTAGCTCTAGCGGGAGGGTCCTCCTACAATGAGCAGTTCTTC. It codes for CASSLALAGGSSYNEQFF. This chain joins TRBV28 and TRBJ2-1; 12 nucleotides match TRBD2. The J segment lost 0 bases and the V segment lost 2 bases, leaving 5 bases of the junction unmatched. The CDR3 is 18 amino acids. Germline loops: CDR1 MDHEN, CDR2 SYDVKM. The full variable domain, its missing parts supplied by reference TRBV28 and TRBJ2-1, is DVKVTQSSRYLVKRTGEKVFLECVQDMDHENMFWYRQDPGLGLRLIYFSYDVKMKEKGDIPEGYSVSREKKERFSLILESASTNQTSMYLCASSLALAGGSSYNEQFFGPGTRLTVL.

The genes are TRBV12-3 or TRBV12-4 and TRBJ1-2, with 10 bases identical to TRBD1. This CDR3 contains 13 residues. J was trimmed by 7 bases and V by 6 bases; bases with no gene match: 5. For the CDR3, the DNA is TGTGCCAGCAGCCCAGGGACAGGGGTTGGCTACACCTTC. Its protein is CASSPGTGVGYTF.

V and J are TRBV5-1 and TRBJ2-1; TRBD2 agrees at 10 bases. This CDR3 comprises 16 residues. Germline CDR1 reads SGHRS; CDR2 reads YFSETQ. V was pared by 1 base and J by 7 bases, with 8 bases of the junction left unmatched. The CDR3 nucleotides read TGCGCCAGCAGCTTGATGGCTAGCGGGAGTATGAATGAGCAGTTCTTC. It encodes CASSLMASGSMNEQFF.

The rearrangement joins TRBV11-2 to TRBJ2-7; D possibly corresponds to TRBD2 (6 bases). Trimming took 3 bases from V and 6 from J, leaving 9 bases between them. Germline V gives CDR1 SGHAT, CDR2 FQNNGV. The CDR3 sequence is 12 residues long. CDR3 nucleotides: TGTGCCAGCAGCTTTAACGGGGGCGAGCAGTACTTC. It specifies CASSFNGGEQYF. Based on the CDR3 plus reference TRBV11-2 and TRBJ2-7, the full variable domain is EAGVAQSPRYKIIEKRQSVAFWCNPISGHATLYWYQQILGQGPKLLIQFQNNGVVDDSQLPKDRFSAERLKGVDSTLKIQPAKLEDSAVYLCASSFNGGEQYFGPGTRLTVT.

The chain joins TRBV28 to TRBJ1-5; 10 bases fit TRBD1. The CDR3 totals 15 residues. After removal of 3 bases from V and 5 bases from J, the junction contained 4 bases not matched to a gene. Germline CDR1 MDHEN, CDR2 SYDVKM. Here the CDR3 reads CASSLMDRGDQPQHF. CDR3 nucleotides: TGTGCCAGCAGTTTGATGGACAGGGGGGATCAGCCCCAGCATTTT.

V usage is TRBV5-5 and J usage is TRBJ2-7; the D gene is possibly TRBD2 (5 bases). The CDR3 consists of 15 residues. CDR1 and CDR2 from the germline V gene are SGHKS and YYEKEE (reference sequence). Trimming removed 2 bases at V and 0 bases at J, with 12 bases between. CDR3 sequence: CASSFSVKSSYEQYF. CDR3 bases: TGTGCCAGCAGCTTTAGCGTAAAGAGCTCCTACGAGCAGTACTTC.

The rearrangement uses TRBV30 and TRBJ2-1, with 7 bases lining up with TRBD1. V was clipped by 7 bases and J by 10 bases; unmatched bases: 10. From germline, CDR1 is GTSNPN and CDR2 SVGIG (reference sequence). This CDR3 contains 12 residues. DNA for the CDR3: TGTGCCTTCTACCGGGACAGCTTCGAGCAGTTCTTC. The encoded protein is CAFYRDSFEQFF.

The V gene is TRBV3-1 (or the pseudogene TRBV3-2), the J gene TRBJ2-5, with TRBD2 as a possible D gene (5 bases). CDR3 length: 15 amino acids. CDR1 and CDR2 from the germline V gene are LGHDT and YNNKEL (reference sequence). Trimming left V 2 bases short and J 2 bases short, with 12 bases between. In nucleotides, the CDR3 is TGTGCCAGCAGCCAACCGGGGTTACGGCAAGAGACCCAGTACTTC. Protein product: CASSQPGLRQETQYF.

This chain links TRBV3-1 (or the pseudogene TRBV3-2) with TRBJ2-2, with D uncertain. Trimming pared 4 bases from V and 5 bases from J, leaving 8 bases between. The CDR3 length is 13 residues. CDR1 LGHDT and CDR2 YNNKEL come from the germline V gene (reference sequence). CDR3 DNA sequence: TGTGCCAGCAGCCTAGCCTCAACCGGGGAGCTGTTTTTT. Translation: CASSLASTGELFF.

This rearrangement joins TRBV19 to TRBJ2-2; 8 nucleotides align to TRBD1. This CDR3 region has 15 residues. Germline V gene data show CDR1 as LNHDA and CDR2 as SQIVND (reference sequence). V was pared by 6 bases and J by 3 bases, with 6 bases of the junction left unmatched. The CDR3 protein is CASRSRGPDTGELFF. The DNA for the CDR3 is TGTGCCAGTAGATCCAGGGGGCCGGACACCGGGGAGCTGTTTTTT.

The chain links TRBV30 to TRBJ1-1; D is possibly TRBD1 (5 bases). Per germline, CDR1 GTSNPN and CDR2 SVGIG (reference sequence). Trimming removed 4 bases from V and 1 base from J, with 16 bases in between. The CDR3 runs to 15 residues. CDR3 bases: TGTGCCTGGAAGGTAGTCAGGGCCTCGAACACTGAAGCTTTCTTT. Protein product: CAWKVVRASNTEAFF.

The CDR3 sequence is CASSYRGGSYNEQFF. The CDR3 DNA is TGTGCCAGCAGTTACAGGGGTGGGTCCTACAATGAGCAGTTCTTC. This chain links TRBV11-2 with TRBJ2-1; 7 nucleotides line up with TRBD1. This CDR3 comprises 15 residues. V shed 6 bases, J shed 1 base, and the junction held 6 bases outside the gene matches. CDR1 is SGHAT and CDR2 is FQNNGV in the germline V gene.

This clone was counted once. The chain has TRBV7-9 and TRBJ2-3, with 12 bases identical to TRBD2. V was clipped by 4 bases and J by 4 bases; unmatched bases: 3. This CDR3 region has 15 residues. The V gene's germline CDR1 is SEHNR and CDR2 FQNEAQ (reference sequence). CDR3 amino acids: CASSSTSGSPDTQYF. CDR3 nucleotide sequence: TGTGCCAGCAGCTCGACTAGCGGGAGCCCAGATACGCAGTATTTT.

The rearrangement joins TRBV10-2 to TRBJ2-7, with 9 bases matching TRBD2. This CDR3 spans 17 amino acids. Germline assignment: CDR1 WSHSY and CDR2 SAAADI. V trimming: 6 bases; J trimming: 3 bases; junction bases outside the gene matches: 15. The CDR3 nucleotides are TGCGCCAGCAGGGATCCAGGCGAGACTAGCGGTTTCTACGAGCAGTACTTC. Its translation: CASRDPGETSGFYEQYF.

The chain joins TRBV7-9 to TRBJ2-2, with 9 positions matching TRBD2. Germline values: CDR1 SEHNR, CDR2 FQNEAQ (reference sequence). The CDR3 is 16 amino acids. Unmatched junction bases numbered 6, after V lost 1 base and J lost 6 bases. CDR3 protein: CASSLGPAGGPGELFF. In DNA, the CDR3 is TGTGCCAGCAGCTTAGGTCCGGCGGGAGGGCCCGGGGAGCTGTTTTTT.

The CDR3 reads CASSGGGYSYNEQFF. CDR3 in DNA: TGTGCCAGCAGCGGAGGGGGCTACTCCTACAATGAGCAGTTCTTC. This chain joins TRBV9 and TRBJ2-1; TRBD1 matches 7 bases. Trimming at V came to 3 bases and at J to 0 bases, leaving 3 bases not matched to a gene. The CDR3 runs 15 residues. Germline V CDR1 and CDR2: SGDLS, YYNGEE.

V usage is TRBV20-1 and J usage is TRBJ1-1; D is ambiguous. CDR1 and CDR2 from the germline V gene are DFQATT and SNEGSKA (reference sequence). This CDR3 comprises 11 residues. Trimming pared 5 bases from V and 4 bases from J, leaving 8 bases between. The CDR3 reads CSAWRGTEAFF. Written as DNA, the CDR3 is TGCAGTGCTTGGAGAGGCACTGAAGCTTTCTTT.

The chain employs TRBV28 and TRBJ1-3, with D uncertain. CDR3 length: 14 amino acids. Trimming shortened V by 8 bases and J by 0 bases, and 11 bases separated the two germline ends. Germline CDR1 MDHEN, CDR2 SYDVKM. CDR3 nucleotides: TGTGCCAGCTCCGACTCGAGCTCTGGAAACACCATATATTTT. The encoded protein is CASSDSSSGNTIYF.

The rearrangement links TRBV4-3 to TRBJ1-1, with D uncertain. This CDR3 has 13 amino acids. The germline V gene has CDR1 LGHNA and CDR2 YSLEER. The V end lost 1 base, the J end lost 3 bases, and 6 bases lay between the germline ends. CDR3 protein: CASSQVADTEAFF. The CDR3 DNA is TGCGCCAGCAGCCAAGTGGCGGACACTGAAGCTTTCTTT.

The CDR3 reads CASRTGPGNEKLFF. As DNA, the CDR3 is TGTGCCAGCAGGACAGGGCCAGGAAATGAAAAACTGTTTTTT. The rearrangement joins TRBV28 to TRBJ1-4, with TRBD1 identical over 7 bases. CDR3 length: 14 amino acids. V shed 6 bases and J 5 bases; nucleotides not matched to a gene: 6. CDR1 is MDHEN, CDR2 SYDVKM, per germline.